This TCR beta chain was found in a study of CD8+ T cells in alopecia areata. As to treatment: oral pan-JAK inhibitor, 5-10 mg twice daily. The sequencing template was cDNA reverse transcribed from extracted RNA. TCRdb keeps only in-frame clones here, not all; method: immunoSEQ multiplex PCR. The sample carries about 180,000 clones, around half recorded once. The receptor was isolated from a human donor with alopecia areata. The starting material was CD8+ T cells sorted from blood, obtained at week 24, from a patient treated with tofacitinib.

The CDR3 sequence: CASSRQDGTPEAFF. CDR3 bases: TGTGCCAGCTCACGACAGGACGGGACTCCCGAAGCTTTCTTT. The V and J genes are TRBV18 and TRBJ1-1, with a possible D match to TRBD1 (6 bases). Trimming removed 4 bases at V and 8 bases at J, with 17 bases between. CDR1 is KGHSH and CDR2 is LQKENI in the germline V gene. This CDR3 region has 14 residues.